This T cell receptor beta chain was obtained from a study of T cell responses to AZD1222 COVID-19 vaccine. Whether given at about 4 or about 12 weeks, second doses were pooled. Study findings and constraints: Reportedly, close to half of spike-specific TCRs are directed against unmutated variant regions.

This clone showed up just a few times. The antigen is not known. Profiled with immunoSEQ multiplex PCR; TCRdb holds only in-frame clones, not every one. Of some 180,000 clones in the sample, approximately 90% were seen once. CDR3 length: 19 residues. CDR1 is SGHDT, CDR2 YYEEEE, per germline. With 4 bases clipped from V and 0 bases from J, the junction kept 12 bases outside the gene matches. The V and J genes are TRBV5-6 and TRBJ2-4; TRBD2 agrees at 11 bases. The sequenced sample was peripheral blood, obtained 28 days after the second AZD1222 dose. The receptor's source is an adult who received the AZD1222 COVID-19 vaccine. The CDR3 sequence: CASSSVGTSGPVAKNIQYF. CDR3 sequence (DNA): TGTGCCAGCAGCAGTGTGGGGACTAGCGGTCCTGTAGCCAAAAACATTCAGTACTTC.